This record concerns one T cell receptor (beta chain) sequence. Its antigen is undetermined. Unrecorded immune exposure was likely among donors, who were nominally healthy when sampled. The data were obtained in a study of cytomegalovirus exposure and HLA in healthy donors. Looking at the study overall: Of more than 350 genotyped donors, 65% to 85% clustered with self-reported Caucasian donors. Overall study results and limits: With further analysis later on, most CMV-associated TCR beta chains appeared HLA-restricted. Several of the most significant clusters appeared linked to common viral pathogens, based on a later analysis.

In the PCR, 60 Vbeta and 13 Jbeta primers were used. The method was immunoSEQ multiplex PCR; TCRdb's version includes in-frame clones alone and lacks a portion of them. The data contain about 260,000 clones, about 83% of them singletons. Germline V gene data show CDR1 as SQVTM and CDR2 as ANQGSEA. J gave up 8 bases and V 4 bases, and 8 bases lay outside the gene matches. CDR3 length: 13 amino acids. The sequenced sample was PBMCs. The V gene is TRBV29-1, the J gene TRBJ2-3; TRBD2 agrees at 8 bases. This receptor was identified in a woman between 35 and 50 years old in good health and CMV-seropositive. DNA for the CDR3: TGCAGCGTTGCCAGCGGGAGCTCCCTTACGCAGTATTTT. Translation: CSVASGSSLTQYF.